This T cell receptor beta chain appears in the sequencing data of a study of blood T cell repertoires in COVID-19. Some clones are missing from TCRdb's copy, which holds only in-frame ones; the method was immunoSEQ multiplex PCR. Of a few hundred thousand clones detected, 70% to 90% appear once; the ten largest clones hold 7.1%. Germline-derived CDR1 and CDR2 are GTSNPN and SVGIG (reference sequence). Unmatched junction bases numbered 3, after V lost 5 bases and J lost 2 bases. There are 14 residues in the CDR3. As regards this clone: The same CDR3 arises from other DNA sequences in this sample as well.

The chain recombines TRBV30 with TRBJ1-5, with 10 bases lining up with TRBD1. The sequenced sample consisted of peripheral blood. The receptor comes from an older woman with COVID-19, enrolled during active disease. CDR3 sequence: CAWSGTGGNQPQHF. The CDR3 DNA follows: TGTGCCTGGTCCGGGACAGGGGGCAATCAGCCCCAGCATTTT.